Listed here are 29 T cell receptor beta chains from one sample, sequenced in a study of technical replicates of blood from a few donors. Assay: immunoSEQ multiplex PCR; the TCRdb copy retains only in-frame clones and omits some. Among approximately 73,000 clones listed, 95% to 98% were seen once. The sequenced sample consisted of T cells isolated from PBMCs. Receptor source: a human donor in good health.

In DNA form, the CDR3 reads TGCAGCGTCCCTGGGAGAAACACTGAAGCTTTCTTT. It encodes CSVPGRNTEAFF. V gene TRBV29-1 combines with J gene TRBJ1-1, with D unclear. Between the trimmed V and J ends, which lost 6 bases and 2 bases, there was a span of 10 bases. CDR1 and CDR2 from the germline V gene are SQVTM and ANQGSEA. This CDR3 is built from 12 residues.

This chain uses TRBV27 with TRBJ2-1; TRBD2 matches at 9 bases. Germline assignment: CDR1 MNHEY and CDR2 SMNVEV (reference sequence). This CDR3 is 15 amino acids long. Trimming at V came to 8 bases and at J to 9 bases, leaving 14 bases not matched to a gene. CDR3 bases: TGTGCCAGCGTTCAAACCGGGACTAGCACCCCTGAGCAGTTCTTC. Protein: CASVQTGTSTPEQFF.

The chain uses TRBV7-9 and TRBJ1-3, with 11 bases identical to TRBD1. The trim removed 4 bases at V and 7 bases at J, leaving 9 bases unmatched. Germline CDR1 reads SEHNR; CDR2 reads FQNEAQ (reference sequence). CDR3 length equals 16 residues. As DNA, the CDR3 is TGTGCCAGCAGCTACCCAGGGACAGGGGGATCCAACACCATATATTTT. Protein: CASSYPGTGGSNTIYF. Looking up the rest from reference TRBV7-9 and TRBJ1-3 gives the full variable domain: DTGVSQNPRHKITKRGQNVTFRCDPISEHNRLYWYRQTLGQGPEFLTYFQNEAQLEKSRLLSDRFSAERPKGSFSTLEIQRTEQGDSAMYLCASSYPGTGGSNTIYFGEGSWLTVV.

The chain links TRBV4-2 to TRBJ2-1; TRBD1 matches 10 bases. CDR1 and CDR2 from the germline V gene are LGHNA and YNFKEQ. The trim removed 4 bases at V and 4 bases at J, leaving 4 bases unmatched. This CDR3 comprises 15 residues. CDR3 sequence reads: CASSPPGQGYNEQFF. In nucleotides, the CDR3 is TGTGCCAGCAGCCCTCCGGGACAGGGGTACAATGAGCAGTTCTTC.

This CDR3 reads CASSLEVGYNEQFF. For the CDR3, the DNA is TGTGCCAGCAGCTTAGAAGTCGGTTACAATGAGCAGTTCTTC. The rearrangement links TRBV13 to TRBJ2-1; no clear D gene. This CDR3 contains 14 residues. Germline values: CDR1 PRHDT, CDR2 FYEKMQ (reference sequence). V was cut by 1 base and J by 4 bases, with 8 bases left in between.

CDR3 sequence (DNA): TGTGCCAGCAGTGATAATTACGAGCAGTACTTC. This encodes CASSDNYEQYF. V usage is TRBV2 and J usage is TRBJ2-7; D gene unclear. CDR1 and CDR2 from the germline V gene are SNHLY and FYNNEI. The CDR3 extends over 11 amino acids. Trimming stripped 3 bases from V and 4 bases from J, with 4 bases between.

As DNA, the CDR3 is TGTGCCAGCAGCCTAGACGGGACAGGGGAAGAAAAACTGTTTTTT. It specifies CASSLDGTGEEKLFF. The chain carries TRBV11-1 and TRBJ1-4; 10 bases line up with TRBD1. Trimming cost V 5 bases and J 8 bases; bases outside gene matches: 8. Germline values: CDR1 SGHAT, CDR2 FQDESV (reference sequence). This CDR3 is 15 amino acids long.

In its sample, this clone was seen once. This chain uses TRBV7-2 with TRBJ1-1, with TRBD1 as a possible D gene (6 bases). The CDR3 contains 18 residues. Germline V gene sequence: CDR1 SGHTA, CDR2 FQGNSA. V shed 1 base and J shed 0 bases, with 18 bases lying between them. CDR3 in amino acids: CASSLGFITGGLNTEAFF. The CDR3 DNA reads as TGTGCCAGCAGCTTAGGTTTCATAACGGGGGGCCTGAACACTGAAGCTTTCTTT.

J is TRBJ2-7 and V is TRBV6-5, with D maybe TRBD1 (6 bases). This CDR3 region has 14 residues. Germline lookup yields CDR1 MNHEY and CDR2 SVGAGI. The ends were cut back, 1 base at V and 4 bases at J, with 11 bases in the middle. In DNA, the CDR3 is TGTGCCAGCAGTTACTTGGACAGACTATACGAGCAGTACTTC. The encoded protein is CASSYLDRLYEQYF.

The V and J genes are TRBV30 and TRBJ2-2; the match to TRBD1 covers 10 bases. J lost 7 bases, V lost 8 bases, and 16 bases had no gene match. CDR1 is GTSNPN, CDR2 SVGIG, per germline (reference sequence). The CDR3 consists of 16 residues. CDR3 residues: CASSSRQGAYHGELFF. CDR3 nucleotides: TGTGCCAGTTCCAGCCGACAGGGGGCGTATCACGGGGAGCTGTTTTTT.

The V call is TRBV4-1, the J call TRBJ1-1; perhaps TRBD1 as D (5 bases). The germline V and J ends were trimmed by 4 bases and 11 bases, with 14 bases remaining between them. This CDR3 contains 12 residues. Germline V gene data show CDR1 as MGHRA and CDR2 as YSYEKL. The CDR3 coding sequence is TGCGCCAGCAGCCCGGTCCGCGGGGACGCTTTCTTT. It translates to CASSPVRGDAFF.

This clone was counted once. The J gene is TRBJ2-5, the V gene TRBV9, with TRBD1 matching over 8 bases. CDR1 is SGDLS, CDR2 YYNGEE, per germline. With 3 bases clipped from V and 1 base from J, the junction kept 2 bases outside the gene matches. The CDR3 loop spans 14 amino acids. The CDR3, as DNA: TGTGCCAGCAGCGCTACAGGGGGCCAAGAGACCCAGTACTTC. Protein product: CASSATGGQETQYF.

The chain uses TRBV5-6 and TRBJ2-7; a weak D match, TRBD2 (5 bases). Germline lookup yields CDR1 SGHDT and CDR2 YYEEEE. The germline V and J ends were trimmed by 4 bases and 3 bases, with 17 bases remaining between them. The CDR3 covers 15 residues. CDR3 residues: CASSPAGTPFYEQYF. CDR3 bases: TGTGCCAGCAGCCCGGCGGGCACCCCGTTCTACGAGCAGTACTTC.

The V gene is TRBV6-5, the J gene TRBJ2-1, with TRBD2 matching over 14 bases. V gave up 2 bases and J gave up 6 bases; unmatched junction bases: 3. The length of the CDR3 is 16 residues. Germline CDR1 is MNHEY and CDR2 is SVGAGI. The CDR3 loop reads CASSYPGLAGVNEQFF. The CDR3 nucleotides are TGTGCCAGCAGTTACCCGGGACTAGCGGGAGTCAATGAGCAGTTCTTC.

V and J are TRBV5-5 and TRBJ2-2; weak D call: TRBD2 (5 bases). Germline CDR1 is SGHKS and CDR2 is YYEKEE (reference sequence). With 8 bases removed from V and 1 base from J, the gap between germline ends came to 12 bases. The CDR3 covers 14 residues. The CDR3 here is CARTGKENTGELFF. In DNA form, the CDR3 reads TGTGCCAGGACCGGGAAGGAGAACACCGGGGAGCTGTTTTTT.

The CDR3 coding sequence is TGCGCCAGCAGGAGTTGGCGGTATAGCAATCAGCCCCAGCATTTT. Amino acid sequence: CASRSWRYSNQPQHF. The chain combines TRBV4-1 with TRBJ1-5; D is undetermined. The CDR3 spans 15 residues. V was pared by 6 bases and J by 0 bases, with 12 bases between. Per the germline V gene, CDR1 is MGHRA and CDR2 is YSYEKL.

The V call is TRBV29-1, the J call TRBJ2-7; 7 nucleotides match TRBD2. The V segment lost 6 bases and the J segment 6 bases; nucleotides outside the gene matches: 8. Germline values: CDR1 SQVTM, CDR2 ANQGSEA. The CDR3 runs to 12 residues. CDR3: CSVGEGYSEQYF. The CDR3 DNA reads as TGCAGCGTGGGGGAGGGGTACTCCGAGCAGTACTTC.

The CDR3 loop reads CASSSLEANEQFF. The CDR3 DNA sequence: TGTGCCAGCAGTTCACTTGAAGCGAATGAGCAGTTCTTC. This chain links TRBV28 with TRBJ2-1; D gene ambiguous. This CDR3 is 13 amino acids long. Trimming took 4 bases from V and 7 from J, leaving 11 bases between them. Germline CDR1 is MDHEN and CDR2 is SYDVKM. Variable domain in full (rest from reference TRBV28 and TRBJ2-1): DVKVTQSSRYLVKRTGEKVFLECVQDMDHENMFWYRQDPGLGLRLIYFSYDVKMKEKGDIPEGYSVSREKKERFSLILESASTNQTSMYLCASSSLEANEQFFGPGTRLTVL.

In this sample, this clone is medium-sized. The V gene is TRBV19, the J gene TRBJ2-7; tentative D call: TRBD2 (6 bases). The CDR3 is made up of 13 amino acids. Trimming shortened V by 9 bases and J by 0 bases, and 12 bases separated the two germline ends. Germline V lookup: CDR1 LNHDA, CDR2 SQIVND (reference sequence). The CDR3 DNA follows: TGTGCCAGCACAGGAGGGACCTCCTACGAGCAGTACTTC. It specifies CASTGGTSYEQYF.

The rearrangement joins TRBV10-3 to TRBJ1-1; D may be TRBD1 (5 bases). Germline CDR1 and CDR2: ENHRY and SYGVKD. The ends were cut back, 6 bases at V and 1 base at J, with 9 bases in the middle. This CDR3 contains 13 residues. The CDR3 is CAIRDDRNTEAFF. The CDR3 DNA reads as TGTGCCATCAGAGACGACAGGAACACTGAAGCTTTCTTT.

This sequence joins TRBV5-1 and TRBJ2-1; no firm D call. V gave up 0 bases and J gave up 1 base, with 8 bases separating them. Looked up from germline, CDR1 is SGHRS and CDR2 is YFSETQ. The CDR3 extends over 15 amino acids. CDR3: CASSLEQNSYNEQFF. The DNA for the CDR3 is TGCGCCAGCAGCTTGGAACAGAATTCCTACAATGAGCAGTTCTTC.

In regard to this clone: This sample also contains other DNA sequences that code for the same CDR3. This chain joins TRBV11-2 and TRBJ2-5, with D tentatively TRBD2 (7 bases). V lost 1 base and J 5 bases, leaving 11 bases between the germline ends. Germline V gene data show CDR1 as SGHAT and CDR2 as FQNNGV. CDR3 length: 14 residues. The CDR3 bases are TGTGCCAGCAGCTTAGGAAGGGGGGGGGAGACCCAGTACTTC. This sequence encodes CASSLGRGGETQYF.

The CDR3 DNA is TGTGCCATCAGCGGGGACAGGGGGGACCCCGGGGAGCTGTTTTTT. It encodes CAISGDRGDPGELFF. The rearrangement links TRBV10-3 to TRBJ2-2; 11 nucleotides line up with TRBD1. This CDR3 comprises 15 residues. The V gene end was trimmed by 6 bases and the J gene end by 6 bases; junction bases not matched to a gene: 6. The germline gives CDR1 ENHRY, CDR2 SYGVKD.

The gene calls are TRBV19 and TRBJ2-7; 10 bases map to TRBD2. CDR3 size: 14 residues. CDR1 and CDR2 (germline): LNHDA, SQIVND (reference sequence). Trimming removed 4 bases from V and 5 bases from J; junction bases left unmatched: 5. The CDR3 DNA reads TGTGCCAGTAGTACCTACGGGACTAGCGACGAGCAGTACTTC. It codes for CASSTYGTSDEQYF.

V gene TRBV2 combines with J gene TRBJ2-3; D call uncertain. The germline V gene has CDR1 SNHLY and CDR2 FYNNEI. V was shortened by 8 bases and J by 4 bases, with 7 bases between the two germline ends. The length of the CDR3 is 11 residues. The DNA for the CDR3 is TGTGCCAGCGCGGAACCAGATACGCAGTATTTT. It yields the protein CASAEPDTQYF.

The rearrangement uses TRBV2 and TRBJ2-5; D not certain. V lost 7 bases to trimming and J lost 1 base, with 4 bases between them. The CDR3 contains 11 residues. The V gene's germline CDR1 is SNHLY and CDR2 FYNNEI. The CDR3, as DNA: TGTGCCAGCACTTTCCAAGAGACCCAGTACTTC. Translated, it gives CASTFQETQYF.

The chain recombines TRBV5-1 with TRBJ2-2; D ambiguous. The ends were cut back, 0 bases at V and 2 bases at J, with 5 bases in the middle. The CDR3 is 14 amino acids. Germline loops: CDR1 SGHRS, CDR2 YFSETQ. In DNA, the CDR3 is TGCGCCAGCAGCTTGGCCTCTAACACCGGGGAGCTGTTTTTT. Translating gives CASSLASNTGELFF.

The V and J genes are TRBV11-3 and TRBJ2-2; no definite D call. V was shortened by 3 bases and J by 1 base, with 9 bases between the two germline ends. This CDR3 has 15 residues. Germline values: CDR1 SGHNT, CDR2 YENEEA. The CDR3 protein is CASSFSSLNTGELFF. The CDR3 region has the DNA TGTGCCAGCAGCTTTTCTAGTCTGAACACCGGGGAGCTGTTTTTT.

There are a few counts of this clone. V is TRBV7-9 and J is TRBJ1-1; D is ambiguous. The CDR3 totals 14 residues. CDR1 is SEHNR and CDR2 is FQNEAQ in the germline V gene (reference sequence). Trimming left V 1 base short and J 0 bases short, with 6 bases between. The CDR3 here is CASSLGDLNTEAFF. In DNA, the CDR3 is TGTGCCAGCAGCTTAGGAGATCTGAACACTGAAGCTTTCTTT.